The next 9 T cell receptor beta chains were all read from a single sample in a study of blood T cells in healthy people across ages. A J-beta primer mix and a sample-barcoded 5' primer were used in a second PCR of roughly 6 to 11 cycles. TCRdb re-called the 5' RACE reads through MiXCR, storing one row per CDR3 protein. The sample lists 1.8 million or so distinct CDR3 sequences; about 39% were seen once. The sequenced sample was blood. The receptors derive from a human donor in good health.

The chain combines TRBV28 with TRBJ2-1; D perhaps matches TRBD1 (6 bases). V shed 7 bases and J shed 0 bases, with 13 bases lying between them. The CDR3 runs 15 residues. CDR1 is MDHEN, CDR2 SYDVKM, per germline. CDR3 nucleotide sequence: TGTGCCAGCACCCTGGGGACACCCTCCTACAATGAGCAGTTCTTC. Its protein product is CASTLGTPSYNEQFF.

This clonotype was recorded a few times. The J gene is TRBJ2-6, the V gene TRBV9; unclear D gene. This CDR3 spans 17 amino acids. Germline V gives CDR1 SGDLS, CDR2 YYNGEE. V lost 4 bases and J 4 bases, leaving 18 bases between the germline ends. The DNA for the CDR3 is TGTGCCAGCAGCCTCCCTCGGGTGAGAATGGGGGCCAACGTCCTGACTTTC. Its translation: CASSLPRVRMGANVLTF.

This sequence joins TRBV12-3 or TRBV12-4 and TRBJ1-2; 7 bases fit TRBD1. This CDR3 is 15 amino acids long. Trimming at V came to 5 bases and at J to 4 bases, leaving 10 bases not matched to a gene. CDR3: CASSPRQGGGYGYTF. In DNA, the CDR3 is TGTGCCAGCAGTCCCCGACAGGGAGGTGGCTATGGCTACACCTTC.

This clonotype was seen a handful of times. The CDR3 loop is CAMLPGPHFGNEQFF. The CDR3 coding sequence is TGCGCCATGCTACCGGGCCCCCATTTCGGCAATGAGCAGTTCTTC. The V call is TRBV5-1, the J call TRBJ2-1; D uncertain. The V end was cut by 9 bases, the J end by 6 bases, with 22 bases between. Germline-derived CDR1 and CDR2 are SGHRS and YFSETQ. The CDR3 covers 15 residues. Filled out from reference TRBV5-1 and TRBJ2-1, the complete variable domain reads KAGVTQTPRYLIKTRGQQVTLSCSPISGHRSVSWYQQTPGQGLQFLFEYFSETQRNKGNFPGRFSGRQFSNSRSEMNVSTLELGDSALYLCAMLPGPHFGNEQFFGPGTRLTVL.

The chain employs TRBV12-3 or TRBV12-4 and TRBJ1-2; TRBD1 matches at 8 bases. This CDR3 spans 15 amino acids. J was trimmed by 4 bases and V by 1 base; bases with no gene match: 5. The CDR3 region is CASSLEGQGSYGYTF. CDR3 nucleotides: TGTGCCAGCAGTTTAGAAGGACAGGGAAGCTATGGCTACACCTTC.

Only a few counts were recorded for this clonotype. The gene calls are TRBV4-2 and TRBJ2-7, with D possibly matching TRBD1 (6 bases). The CDR3 totals 16 residues. V dropped 2 bases and J dropped 4 bases, with 18 bases sitting between them. The V gene's germline CDR1 is LGHNA and CDR2 YNFKEQ. CDR3 DNA sequence: TGTGCCAGCAGCCAATACACAGGGAGAGGGGAGTACGAGCAGTACTTC. This translates into CASSQYTGRGEYEQYF.

J is TRBJ2-7 and V is TRBV5-1; 10 nucleotides line up with TRBD2. Trimming cost V 5 bases and J 0 bases; bases outside gene matches: 5. The CDR3 has 15 amino acids. Germline V gives CDR1 SGHRS, CDR2 YFSETQ. CDR3 coding DNA: TGCGCCAGCAGTTCTGGACTAGCGGTCTCCTACGAGCAGTACTTC. Translation gives CASSSGLAVSYEQYF.

This clonotype was recorded a few times. V and J are TRBV9 and TRBJ1-2; D call uncertain. Trimming pared 4 bases from V and 8 bases from J, leaving 24 bases between. CDR3 length: 16 amino acids. CDR1 SGDLS and CDR2 YYNGEE come from the germline V gene. The CDR3 is CASSPRGGSGVSGYTF. For the CDR3, the DNA is TGTGCCAGCAGCCCCCGGGGAGGGAGCGGAGTAAGCGGCTACACCTTC.

The chain has TRBV12-3 or TRBV12-4 and TRBJ2-1; possibly TRBD1 for D (5 bases). V was trimmed by 8 bases and J by 9 bases, leaving 23 bases between them. The CDR3 contains 15 residues. The CDR3 region has the DNA TGTGCCAGCTCCTATCTCCCCAGGGCTGGCGGTGAGCAGTTCTTC. It yields the protein CASSYLPRAGGEQFF.